This T cell receptor (beta chain) was sequenced during a study of blood T cell repertoires in COVID-19. Whole-study context: T cells, B-cell-depleted T cells, or PBMCs supplied cDNA or gDNA.

Germline V lookup: CDR1 KGHSH, CDR2 LQKENI. This CDR3 spans 14 amino acids. V lost 5 bases to trimming and J lost 2 bases, with 12 bases between them. Authors' methods: Amplification of reference gene primers provided the estimated nucleated cell counts. Generated by immunoSEQ multiplex PCR, the TCRdb table keeps only in-frame clones and is missing some. Clonal size and the V and J genes are those of that table, whereas D and trimming came from the DNA. There are under 80,000 clones in the sample; 79% occur only once, and more than 25% lies in the top ten. Sequencing was carried out using peripheral blood. The sequence was obtained from a human donor in a cohort sampled during active COVID-19. J is TRBJ1-2 and V is TRBV18; tentative D call: TRBD1 (5 bases). The CDR3 loop is CASSEQVSNYGYTF. Written as DNA, the CDR3 is TGTGCCAGCTCAGAACAGGTTTCCAACTATGGCTACACCTTC.